Listed below are T cell receptor beta chains from one sample, sequenced in a study of shared clonotypes between healthy human individuals. Assay used: immunoSEQ multiplex PCR; TCRdb lists only in-frame clones, some missing. The sample has 2 million to 2.5 million clones; approximately 93% are singletons. The sequenced sample was naive CD4+ T cells from PBMCs. These receptors all come from a man between 18 and 35 years old in good health. Some clones in this sample may be carry-over from other donors' samples. Each CDR3 is given with its conserved first and last residue. A D gene is named only where the DNA matches it firmly. Clone size is stated in some rows and not others, as once, few, many or a class when expanded.

CDR3 DNA: TGTGCCAGCAGTTCGACCCGGTTCTATGGCTACACCTTC; CDR3 protein: CASSSTRFYGYTF; V gene: TRBV6-6; J gene: TRBJ1-2; CDR3 length: 13; clone size: NA; D gene: NA
CDR3 DNA: TGCGCCAGCAGCTTGGCTGGACAGCCTCTCACCGGCTCCTACGAGCAGTACTTC; CDR3 protein: CASSLAGQPLTGSYEQYF; V gene: TRBV5-1; J gene: TRBJ2-7; CDR3 length: 18; clone size: NA; D gene: NA
CDR3 DNA: TGTGCCAGTAGTATAACAGGGGCGAAATACACTGAAGCTTTCTTT; CDR3 protein: CASSITGAKYTEAFF; V gene: TRBV19; J gene: TRBJ1-1; CDR3 length: 15; clone size: once; D gene: TRBD1
CDR3 DNA: TGTGCCAGTAGTATAGGGGGGGCCGGATCCTACGAGCAGTACTTC; CDR3 protein: CASSIGGAGSYEQYF; V gene: TRBV19; J gene: TRBJ2-7; CDR3 length: 15; clone size: NA; D gene: NA
CDR3 DNA: TGTGCCTGGAAGGCCACAGATACGCAGTATTTT; CDR3 protein: CAWKATDTQYF; V gene: TRBV30; J gene: TRBJ2-3; CDR3 length: 11; clone size: NA; D gene: NA
CDR3 DNA: TGTGCCAGTAGTTCCTCGGGACTGCCGAACACTGAAGCTTTCTTT; CDR3 protein: CASSSSGLPNTEAFF; V gene: TRBV19; J gene: TRBJ1-1; CDR3 length: 15; clone size: once; D gene: NA
CDR3 DNA: TGTGCCAGCAGCTTAGAGGCGGGAGGGCCCGGGGGCACGCAGTATTTT; CDR3 protein: CASSLEAGGPGGTQYF; V gene: TRBV7-2; J gene: TRBJ2-3; CDR3 length: 16; clone size: once; D gene: TRBD2
CDR3 DNA: TGTGCCAGCAGTGGCCCGACGATCGCTGACACTGAAGCTTTCTTT; CDR3 protein: CASSGPTIADTEAFF; V gene: TRBV2; J gene: TRBJ1-1; CDR3 length: 15; clone size: NA; D gene: NA
CDR3 DNA: TGCAGTGCTAAGGCGCGGGAGGGGCAGTTCTTC; CDR3 protein: CSAKAREGQFF; V gene: TRBV20-1; J gene: TRBJ2-1; CDR3 length: 11; clone size: NA; D gene: TRBD2
CDR3 DNA: TGTGCCAGCTCGCCGGATTACTACTCTGGAAACACCATATATTTT; CDR3 protein: CASSPDYYSGNTIYF; V gene: TRBV18; J gene: TRBJ1-3; CDR3 length: 15; clone size: once; D gene: NA
CDR3 DNA: TGCGCCAGCAGCTTGGCTGGTGAGAGGTACGAGCAGTACTTC; CDR3 protein: CASSLAGERYEQYF; V gene: TRBV5-1; J gene: TRBJ2-7; CDR3 length: 14; clone size: NA; D gene: NA
CDR3 DNA: TGTGCCAGCAGCAGGGGCCCCTCGGACGGCAACTATGGCTACACCTTC; CDR3 protein: CASSRGPSDGNYGYTF; V gene: TRBV2; J gene: TRBJ1-2; CDR3 length: 16; clone size: NA; D gene: NA
CDR3 DNA: TGCGCCAGCAGCCCACGGTTGCAAGGAATCATAGGAGGAGGCCCTTCCTATGGCTACACCTTC; CDR3 protein: CASSPRLQGIIGGGPSYGYTF; V gene: TRBV4-1; J gene: TRBJ1-2; CDR3 length: 21; clone size: NA; D gene: NA
CDR3 DNA: TGTGCCAGCAGCCGAGGCCCCGGGGCAGAGACCCAGTACTTC; CDR3 protein: CASSRGPGAETQYF; V gene: TRBV5-6; J gene: TRBJ2-5; CDR3 length: 14; clone size: NA; D gene: NA
CDR3 DNA: TGTGCCAGCAGCGTAGCTTCTGCGGGAGAGCCCTACGAGCAGTACTTC; CDR3 protein: CASSVASAGEPYEQYF; V gene: TRBV9; J gene: TRBJ2-7; CDR3 length: 16; clone size: NA; D gene: TRBD2
CDR3 DNA: TGTGCCAGCAGCCCAGCCCTGCGGGAGGGCCATGTTGAGCAGTTCTTC; CDR3 protein: CASSPALREGHVEQFF; V gene: TRBV7-9; J gene: TRBJ2-1; CDR3 length: 16; clone size: NA; D gene: TRBD2
CDR3 DNA: TGTGCCACCAGCAGAGATGAGGGACTAGCGGGAGAGACCCAGTACTTC; CDR3 protein: CATSRDEGLAGETQYF; V gene: TRBV15; J gene: TRBJ2-5; CDR3 length: 16; clone size: NA; D gene: TRBD2
CDR3 DNA: TGTGCCACCAGCAGGACTAGCGGGAGGGAAGAGACCCAGTACTTC; CDR3 protein: CATSRTSGREETQYF; V gene: TRBV15; J gene: TRBJ2-5; CDR3 length: 15; clone size: NA; D gene: TRBD2
CDR3 DNA: TGTGCCAGCAGCTTCACGAGTTCAACAAATACGCAGTATTTT; CDR3 protein: CASSFTSSTNTQYF; V gene: TRBV9; J gene: TRBJ2-3; CDR3 length: 14; clone size: NA; D gene: NA
CDR3 DNA: TGTGCCAGCAGTGCTACGGGACAGCCTAACTATGGCTACACCTTC; CDR3 protein: CASSATGQPNYGYTF; V gene: TRBV28; J gene: TRBJ1-2; CDR3 length: 15; clone size: once; D gene: TRBD1
CDR3 DNA: TGTGCCAGCAGTCCCAGTAGGTATGAGCAGTTCTTC; CDR3 protein: CASSPSRYEQFF; V gene: TRBV9; J gene: TRBJ2-1; CDR3 length: 12; clone size: NA; D gene: NA
CDR3 DNA: TGTGCCAGCAGCAAAGAGACAGTTTCCGAAAACACCATATATTTT; CDR3 protein: CASSKETVSENTIYF; V gene: TRBV21-1; J gene: TRBJ1-3; CDR3 length: 15; clone size: NA; D gene: NA
CDR3 DNA: TGTGCCAGCAGCTTACTGGGACGCGTACAAGAGACCCAGTACTTC; CDR3 protein: CASSLLGRVQETQYF; V gene: TRBV7-2; J gene: TRBJ2-5; CDR3 length: 15; clone size: NA; D gene: NA
CDR3 DNA: TGTGCCAGCACACCCTTAGCGACCGAGGACTATTCACCCCTCCACTTT; CDR3 protein: CASTPLATEDYSPLHF; V gene: TRBV7-9; J gene: TRBJ1-6; CDR3 length: 16; clone size: NA; D gene: NA
CDR3 DNA: TGTGCCAGCAGTTTTCAGAGTAGCAATCAGCCCCAGCATTTT; CDR3 protein: CASSFQSSNQPQHF; V gene: TRBV28; J gene: TRBJ1-5; CDR3 length: 14; clone size: NA; D gene: NA
CDR3 DNA: TGCGCCAGCAGTGAGTCACAGTTTCAGCCCCAGCATTTT; CDR3 protein: CASSESQFQPQHF; V gene: TRBV10-1; J gene: TRBJ1-5; CDR3 length: 13; clone size: NA; D gene: NA
CDR3 DNA: TGCGCCAGCAGCTTGGGGACGCCGGGAAACACCATATATTTT; CDR3 protein: CASSLGTPGNTIYF; V gene: TRBV5-1; J gene: TRBJ1-3; CDR3 length: 14; clone size: NA; D gene: NA
CDR3 DNA: TGTGCCAGCAGTGAAGATCGGGGGGTGGGTGGCTACACCTTC; CDR3 protein: CASSEDRGVGGYTF; V gene: TRBV6-1; J gene: TRBJ1-2; CDR3 length: 14; clone size: NA; D gene: NA
CDR3 DNA: TGCGCCAGCAGCTTGAGTCTTTCAGGGACTAACTCTGGAAACACCATATATTTT; CDR3 protein: CASSLSLSGTNSGNTIYF; V gene: TRBV5-1; J gene: TRBJ1-3; CDR3 length: 18; clone size: NA; D gene: NA
CDR3 DNA: TGTGCCAGCAGCCCTGGGGCTTTGGGCACTGAAGCTTTCTTT; CDR3 protein: CASSPGALGTEAFF; V gene: TRBV28; J gene: TRBJ1-1; CDR3 length: 14; clone size: NA; D gene: NA
CDR3 DNA: TGTGCCAGCAGTTACTCTATTCCCCTCGGGGCAGATACGCAGTATTTT; CDR3 protein: CASSYSIPLGADTQYF; V gene: TRBV6-5; J gene: TRBJ2-3; CDR3 length: 16; clone size: NA; D gene: NA
CDR3 DNA: TGTGCCAGCAGCGTAGATCAGGGCGACGAGCAGTACTTC; CDR3 protein: CASSVDQGDEQYF; V gene: TRBV9; J gene: TRBJ2-7; CDR3 length: 13; clone size: NA; D gene: NA
CDR3 DNA: TGTGCCAGCAGCTTGGACGCGAGCTCCTACAATGAGCAGTTCTTC; CDR3 protein: CASSLDASSYNEQFF; V gene: TRBV7-2; J gene: TRBJ2-1; CDR3 length: 15; clone size: NA; D gene: NA
CDR3 DNA: TGTGCCAGCAGTTCCACCACAGATACGCAGTATTTT; CDR3 protein: CASSSTTDTQYF; V gene: TRBV6-5; J gene: TRBJ2-3; CDR3 length: 12; clone size: NA; D gene: NA
CDR3 DNA: TGCGCCAGCAGCCAAGAACTAGCGGGTTACAATGAGCAGTTCTTC; CDR3 protein: CASSQELAGYNEQFF; V gene: TRBV4-1; J gene: TRBJ2-1; CDR3 length: 15; clone size: NA; D gene: TRBD2
CDR3 DNA: TGTGCCAGCAGCCGTACTAGCGGGCAAGAGACCCAGTACTTC; CDR3 protein: CASSRTSGQETQYF; V gene: TRBV4-2; J gene: TRBJ2-5; CDR3 length: 14; clone size: NA; D gene: TRBD2
CDR3 DNA: TGCGCCAGCAGCTTCTTGGGGAAGGGGGAGACCCAGTACTTC; CDR3 protein: CASSFLGKGETQYF; V gene: TRBV5-1; J gene: TRBJ2-5; CDR3 length: 14; clone size: once; D gene: NA
CDR3 DNA: TGTGCCAGCAGTGAAGGGAGAGGAAACACTGAAGCTTTCTTT; CDR3 protein: CASSEGRGNTEAFF; V gene: TRBV6-1; J gene: TRBJ1-1; CDR3 length: 14; clone size: NA; D gene: NA
CDR3 DNA: TGCAGCGTTGTAGACTACCTCTCCTACGAGCAGTACTTC; CDR3 protein: CSVVDYLSYEQYF; V gene: TRBV29-1; J gene: TRBJ2-7; CDR3 length: 13; clone size: NA; D gene: NA
CDR3 DNA: TGTGCCAGCAGCTTATTGAGCTCTGGGGCCAACGTCCTGACTTTC; CDR3 protein: CASSLLSSGANVLTF; V gene: TRBV7-6; J gene: TRBJ2-6; CDR3 length: 15; clone size: NA; D gene: NA
CDR3 DNA: TGCGCCAGCAGACTCCGACCGGCGACAGATACGCAGTATTTT; CDR3 protein: CASRLRPATDTQYF; V gene: TRBV5-1; J gene: TRBJ2-3; CDR3 length: 14; clone size: NA; D gene: NA